This T cell receptor beta chain was sequenced for a study of Graves' ophthalmopathy and Graves' hyperthyroidism. Amplified material comprised TCR beta CDR3 regions derived from RNA transcripts. HTBI primers primed a first-round RT-PCR, and a second-round multiplex PCR followed. Each CDR3 protein is one row after TCRdb ran MiXCR on the multiplex PCR reads. The profile shows hundreds of thousands of distinct CDR3 sequences, about 41% of them singletons. Other autoimmune diseases, uncontrolled infections, pregnancy or lactation excluded patients from enrollment. This clonotype was observed at least ten times. The J segment lost 3 bases and the V segment lost 4 bases, leaving 2 bases of the junction unmatched. The CDR3 extends over 13 amino acids. In germline, CDR1 is SEHNR, CDR2 FQNEAQ (reference sequence).

Sample: peripheral blood. The receptor comes from an adult man with Graves' ophthalmopathy. This sequence joins TRBV7-9 and TRBJ1-1; 7 bases map to TRBD1. CDR3 DNA sequence: TGTGCCAGCAGCTCGACAGGGTACACTGAAGCTTTCTTT. It codes for CASSSTGYTEAFF.